These 10 T cell receptor beta chains originate from one sample sequenced in a study of blood T cell repertoires in COVID-19. The method was immunoSEQ multiplex PCR; TCRdb's version includes in-frame clones alone and lacks a portion of them. The sample holds 210,000 or so clones; more than 80% are singletons and the top ten take approximately 1.8%. Sequenced sample: PBMCs or T cells enriched from blood (not recorded which). The receptors come from a man between 60 and 75 years old who had recovered from COVID-19.

The DNA of the CDR3 is TGTGCCAGCAGCCAAGCCGGGACACTCTCTGGAAACACCATATATTTT. This codes for CASSQAGTLSGNTIYF. This chain joins TRBV3-1 (or the pseudogene TRBV3-2) and TRBJ1-3; D perhaps matches TRBD1 (6 bases). Germline CDR1 is LGHDT and CDR2 is YNNKEL (reference sequence). Between the trimmed V and J ends, which lost 1 base and 0 bases, there was a span of 10 bases. This CDR3 is 16 amino acids long.

Regarding this clone: The sample has other DNA sequences that encode this CDR3 too. The J gene is TRBJ2-7, the V gene TRBV3-1 (or the pseudogene TRBV3-2), with 9 bases that match TRBD2. Trimming removed 0 bases from V and 0 bases from J; junction bases left unmatched: 3. This CDR3 has 16 amino acids. Germline-derived CDR1 and CDR2 are LGHDT and YNNKEL (reference sequence). The chain's CDR3 is CASSQEYSGGSYEQYF. CDR3 in DNA: TGTGCCAGCAGCCAAGAGTATAGCGGGGGCTCCTACGAGCAGTACTTC.

This chain joins TRBV18 and TRBJ1-2; D possibly corresponds to TRBD1 (6 bases). Per the germline V gene, CDR1 is KGHSH and CDR2 is LQKENI. Trimming shortened V by 2 bases and J by 4 bases, and 14 bases separated the two germline ends. CDR3 size: 15 residues. The CDR3 loop reads CASSPSLTGGYGYTF. In nucleotides, the CDR3 is TGTGCCAGCTCACCATCATTGACAGGAGGCTATGGCTACACCTTC.

This sequence joins TRBV4-3 and TRBJ1-2; D gene ambiguous. V was clipped by 3 bases and J by 6 bases, with 14 bases between them. CDR1 is LGHNA, CDR2 YSLEER, per germline. CDR3 length: 14 amino acids. The CDR3 nucleotides read TGCGCCAGCAGCCAGGAGCCCCGGAGGCATGGCTACACCTTC. It yields the protein CASSQEPRRHGYTF.

This rearrangement joins TRBV4-1 to TRBJ1-6; D is unclear. The CDR3 covers 16 residues. Per the germline V gene, CDR1 is MGHRA and CDR2 is YSYEKL. Trimming removed 0 bases at V and 7 bases at J, with 13 bases between. CDR3 loop: CASSQEPAPRNSPLHF. The CDR3 DNA sequence: TGCGCCAGCAGCCAAGAACCGGCCCCGAGGAATTCACCCCTCCACTTT.

The chain has TRBV12-5 and TRBJ2-7; 10 bases agree with TRBD2. This CDR3 has 19 amino acids. Per germline, CDR1 LGHNT and CDR2 FRNRAP. Germline trimming cut 1 base from V and 4 bases from J; bases unmatched to any gene: 16. CDR3 DNA: TGTGCTAGTGGTTTGGCCCTCTTAGCGGGGGGCACCCCGAGGTACGAGCAGTACTTC. Protein sequence: CASGLALLAGGTPRYEQYF.

The rearrangement links TRBV5-1 to TRBJ1-2; D ambiguous. The germline gives CDR1 SGHRS, CDR2 YFSETQ. Trimming pared 0 bases from V and 2 bases from J, leaving 5 bases between. The CDR3 has 13 amino acids. CDR3 residues: CASSLDGNYGYTF. In nucleotides, the CDR3 is TGCGCCAGCAGCTTGGACGGGAACTATGGCTACACCTTC.

The chain links TRBV18 to TRBJ1-1; maybe TRBD1 (5 bases). The germline V gene has CDR1 KGHSH and CDR2 LQKENI. The CDR3 covers 15 residues. With 6 bases removed from V and 7 bases from J, the gap between germline ends came to 21 bases. Here the CDR3 reads CASSNLRGLANEAFF. The CDR3 bases are TGTGCCAGCTCCAACCTTAGGGGCCTGGCAAATGAAGCTTTCTTT.

This clone was observed a handful of times. Germline is not matched at one junction end, which may reflect a read error. The rearrangement links TRBV10-3 to TRBJ2-7; 9 bases are shared with TRBD1. Germline CDR1 ENHRY, CDR2 SYGVKD. This CDR3 is built from 13 residues. The CDR3 nucleotides are TGTGCCATCAGTGAGTCGAAGGGACAGGGCCTTTCATTC. Protein sequence: CAISESKGQGLSF.

The chain joins TRBV9 to TRBJ2-2; tentative D call: TRBD1 (6 bases). From germline, CDR1 is SGDLS and CDR2 YYNGEE. The V end was cut by 4 bases, the J end by 0 bases, with 13 bases between. The CDR3 spans 16 residues. DNA of the CDR3: TGTGCCAGCAGCATAACGTGGACAGCGAACACCGGGGAGCTGTTTTTT. As protein: CASSITWTANTGELFF. Full variable domain (remainder filled in from reference TRBV9 and TRBJ2-2): DSGVTQTPKHLITATGQRVTLRCSPRSGDLSVYWYQQSLDQGLQFLIQYYNGEERAKGNILERFSAQQFPDLHSELNLSSLELGDSALYFCASSITWTANTGELFFGEGSRLTVL.